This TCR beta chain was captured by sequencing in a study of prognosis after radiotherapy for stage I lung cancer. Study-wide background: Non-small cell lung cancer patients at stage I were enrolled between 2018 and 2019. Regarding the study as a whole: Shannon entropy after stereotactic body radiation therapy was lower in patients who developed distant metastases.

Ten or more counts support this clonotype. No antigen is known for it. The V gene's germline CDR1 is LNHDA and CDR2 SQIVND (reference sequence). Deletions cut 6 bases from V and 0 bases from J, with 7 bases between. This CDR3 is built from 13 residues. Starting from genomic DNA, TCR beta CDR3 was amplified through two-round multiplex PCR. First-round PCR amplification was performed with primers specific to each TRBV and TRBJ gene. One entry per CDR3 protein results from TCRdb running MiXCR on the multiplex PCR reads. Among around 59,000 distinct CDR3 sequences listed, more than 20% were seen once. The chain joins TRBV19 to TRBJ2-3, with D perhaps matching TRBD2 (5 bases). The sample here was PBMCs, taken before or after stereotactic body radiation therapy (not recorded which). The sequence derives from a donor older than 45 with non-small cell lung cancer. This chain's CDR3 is CASRAGSTDTQYF. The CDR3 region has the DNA TGTGCCAGTAGGGCGGGTAGCACAGATACGCAGTATTTT.